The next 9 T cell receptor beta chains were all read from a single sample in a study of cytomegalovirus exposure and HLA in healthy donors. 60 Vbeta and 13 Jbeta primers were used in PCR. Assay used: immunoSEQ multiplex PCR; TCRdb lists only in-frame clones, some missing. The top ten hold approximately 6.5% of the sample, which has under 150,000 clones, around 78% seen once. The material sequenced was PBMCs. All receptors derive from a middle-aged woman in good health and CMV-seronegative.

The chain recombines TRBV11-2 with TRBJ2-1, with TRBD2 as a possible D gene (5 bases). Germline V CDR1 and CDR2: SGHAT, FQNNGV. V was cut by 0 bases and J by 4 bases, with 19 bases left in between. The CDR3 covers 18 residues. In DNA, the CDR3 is TGTGCCAGCAGCTTAGATTGGCCGCTGAGCGGAGAATACAATGAGCAGTTCTTC. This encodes CASSLDWPLSGEYNEQFF.

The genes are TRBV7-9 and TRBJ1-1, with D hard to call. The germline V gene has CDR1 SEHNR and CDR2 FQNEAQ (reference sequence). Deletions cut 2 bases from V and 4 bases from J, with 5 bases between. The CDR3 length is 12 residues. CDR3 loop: CASSLPGTEAFF. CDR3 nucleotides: TGTGCCAGCAGCTTACCCGGCACTGAAGCTTTCTTT.

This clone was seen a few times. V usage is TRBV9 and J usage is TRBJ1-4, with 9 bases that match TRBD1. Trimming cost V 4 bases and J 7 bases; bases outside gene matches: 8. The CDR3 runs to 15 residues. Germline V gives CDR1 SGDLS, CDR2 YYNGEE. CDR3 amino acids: CASSSPGQGTEKLFF. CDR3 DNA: TGTGCCAGCAGCTCACCGGGACAGGGTACTGAAAAACTGTTTTTT.

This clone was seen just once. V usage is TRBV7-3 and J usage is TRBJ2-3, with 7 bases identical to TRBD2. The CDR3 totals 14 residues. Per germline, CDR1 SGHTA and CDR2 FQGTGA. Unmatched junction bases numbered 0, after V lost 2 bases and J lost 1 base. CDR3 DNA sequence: TGTGCCAGCAGCTTAGCGGGAGGCACAGATACGCAGTATTTT. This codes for CASSLAGGTDTQYF. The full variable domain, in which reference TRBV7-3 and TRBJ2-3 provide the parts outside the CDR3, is GAGVSQTPSNKVTEKGKYVELRCDPISGHTALYWYRQSLGQGPEFLIYFQGTGAADDSGLPNDRFFAVRPEGSVSTLKIQRTERGDSAVYLCASSLAGGTDTQYFGPGTRLTVL.

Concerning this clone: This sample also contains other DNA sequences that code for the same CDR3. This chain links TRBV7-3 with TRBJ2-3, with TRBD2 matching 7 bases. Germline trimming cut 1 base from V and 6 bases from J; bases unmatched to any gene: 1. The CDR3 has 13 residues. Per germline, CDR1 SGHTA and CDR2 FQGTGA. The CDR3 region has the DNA TGTGCCAGCAGCTTAAGGGAGGGGGATACGCAGTATTTT. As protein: CASSLREGDTQYF.

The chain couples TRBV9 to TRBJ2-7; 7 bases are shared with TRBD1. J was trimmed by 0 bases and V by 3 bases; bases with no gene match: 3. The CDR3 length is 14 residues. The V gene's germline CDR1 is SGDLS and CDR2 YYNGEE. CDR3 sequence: CASSASGGSYEQYF. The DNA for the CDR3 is TGTGCCAGCAGCGCCTCAGGGGGCTCCTACGAGCAGTACTTC. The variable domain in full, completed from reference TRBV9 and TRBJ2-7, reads DSGVTQTPKHLITATGQRVTLRCSPRSGDLSVYWYQQSLDQGLQFLIQYYNGEERAKGNILERFSAQQFPDLHSELNLSSLELGDSALYFCASSASGGSYEQYFGPGTRLTVT.

In DNA form, the CDR3 reads TGTGCCAGCAGCCCCGCCGGGACGCGGGGCGAAAAACTGTTTTTT. Its protein is CASSPAGTRGEKLFF. This rearrangement joins TRBV11-2 to TRBJ1-4; TRBD1 might be the D (5 bases). The CDR3 is 15 amino acids. Germline CDR1 is SGHAT and CDR2 is FQNNGV. The V end lost 5 bases, the J end lost 8 bases, and 18 bases lay between the germline ends.

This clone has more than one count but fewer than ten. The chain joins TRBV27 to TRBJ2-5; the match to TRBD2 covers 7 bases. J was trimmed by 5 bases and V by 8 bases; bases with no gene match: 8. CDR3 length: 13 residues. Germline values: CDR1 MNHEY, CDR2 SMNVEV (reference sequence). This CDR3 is CASAPLATETQYF. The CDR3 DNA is TGTGCCAGCGCCCCACTAGCGACTGAGACCCAGTACTTC.

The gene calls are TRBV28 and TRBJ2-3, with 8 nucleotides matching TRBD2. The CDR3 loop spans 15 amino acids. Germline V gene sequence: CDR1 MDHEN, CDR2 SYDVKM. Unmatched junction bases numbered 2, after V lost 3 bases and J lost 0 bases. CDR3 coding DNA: TGTGCCAGCAGTTTGGCGGGAGGTAGCACAGATACGCAGTATTTT. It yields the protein CASSLAGGSTDTQYF.